The rows below give T cell receptor beta chains drawn from one sample of a study of blood T cell repertoires in COVID-19. Here immunoSEQ multiplex PCR was the method, and the copy in TCRdb shows in-frame clones only, minus some. The sample has around 160,000 clones, roughly 87% seen once. The sample comprised PBMCs or T cells enriched from blood (not recorded which). The receptors shown here come from a woman between 35 and 50 years old who had been exposed to COVID-19. The CDR3 runs from the conserved cysteine through the conserved F or W. A D gene is named only where the DNA matches it firmly. Rows may omit the clone size; those that give it use once, few, many or a size class.

>.|TRBD1|TRBJ2-3|TRBV5-4
CASTSAGGTDTQYF
>.|.|TRBJ2-2|TRBV18
CASSPGLPNTGELFF
>.|.|TRBJ1-2|TRBV29-1
CSVEGGGYGYTF
>once|TRBD1|TRBJ2-5|TRBV29-1
CSVANPPGTGGGETQYF
>.|.|TRBJ1-5|TRBV29-1
CSVSWASGPQHF
>.|.|TRBJ2-4|TRBV5-1
CASSLAGKENIQYF
>.|TRBD1|TRBJ1-1|TRBV6-5
CASSRQGLGEAFF
>.|.|TRBJ2-1|TRBV28
CASSWSGGKAEQFF
>.|TRBD1|TRBJ1-1|TRBV7-9
CASSFRTGLNTEAFF
>.|.|TRBJ1-2|TRBV6-1
CASSDGSYSGGYTF
>.|TRBD1|TRBJ1-6|TRBV18
CASSPLARGRTSPLHF
>.|.|TRBJ1-3|TRBV15
CATSRESRNSGNTIYF
>.|TRBD2|TRBJ2-3|TRBV7-7
CASSRDYFTDTQYF
>once|TRBD1|TRBJ2-1|TRBV7-2
CASSLRTGREQFF
>.|TRBD1|TRBJ1-3|TRBV6-6
CASSPPDRGGGNTIYF
>once|.|TRBJ1-2|TRBV12-3/TRBV12-4
CASSPESHYGYTF
>.|TRBD1|TRBJ1-4|TRBV6-1
CASSEGDRVNEKLFF
>.|TRBD1|TRBJ1-5|TRBV15
CATSRGDRVYSNQPQHF
>few|.|TRBJ2-1|TRBV13
CASSFSNEQFF
>.|.|TRBJ1-2|TRBV29-1
CSVDQRVPNYGYTF
>.|TRBD1|TRBJ1-2|TRBV6-5
CASTGTAYGYTF